The 10 T cell receptor beta chains in this list originate from one sample, sequenced in a study of CXCR3-negative and CXCR3-positive naive CD8 T cells. TRB cDNA was prepared as libraries by UMI-labeled 5' RACE. TCRdb derives one entry per CDR3 protein from the 5' RACE reads, leaving out DNA. The ten most abundant clones cover about 2% of a sample with some 8,200 distinct CDR3 sequences. Input material: naive CXCR3- CD8+ T cells from blood. Specified subset: CD45RO-CCR7+CD27+CD95- naive CD8+ T cells lacking CXCR3 (TNR3-). The source is a human donor in good health. Some clones in this sample may be carry-over from other donors' samples.

The V call is TRBV27, the J call TRBJ2-1; TCRdb selects TRBD2, and the lack of DNA leaves this call unchecked. The CDR3 totals 16 residues. CDR1 is MNHEY and CDR2 is SMNVEV in the germline V gene (reference sequence). The CDR3 loop reads CASSLLGVAGDDEQLF.

The chain has TRBV2 and TRBJ2-3. This CDR3 is built from 13 residues. Per germline, CDR1 SNHLY and CDR2 FYNNEI. Here the CDR3 reads CASSEGRTDTQYF. The whole variable domain, filled in from reference TRBV2 and TRBJ2-3, reads EPEVTQTPSHQVTQMGQEVILRCVPISNHLYFYWYRQILGQKVEFLVSFYNNEISEKSEIFDDQFSVERPDGSNFTLKIRSTKLEDSAMYFCASSEGRTDTQYFGPGTRLTVL.

The rearrangement joins TRBV29-1 to TRBJ2-5. This CDR3 is 14 amino acids long. The germline V gene has CDR1 SQVTM and CDR2 ANQGSEA. The CDR3: CSVEGAGLEETQYF.

This rearrangement joins TRBV14 to TRBJ2-2; TCRdb returns TRBD1, unconfirmable since there is no DNA. CDR1 and CDR2 (germline): SGHDN, FVKESK. This CDR3 region has 18 residues. CDR3 loop: CASSPPGRTMINTGELFF.

This chain uses TRBV4-1 with TRBJ2-7; the TCRdb D gene call, TRBD1, has no DNA to confirm it. CDR3 length: 15 residues. Per germline, CDR1 MGHRA and CDR2 YSYEKL. CDR3 sequence: CASSHLQGPSYEQYF.

By frequency, this clonotype registers medium-sized (0.01 to 0.1%). The chain uses TRBV29-1 and TRBJ2-1. The CDR3 has 11 residues. The germline V gene has CDR1 SQVTM and CDR2 ANQGSEA. This CDR3 is CSVEIYNEQFF.

This chain connects TRBV19 to TRBJ2-4; the TCRdb D gene call, TRBD2, has no DNA to confirm it. The CDR3 extends over 22 amino acids. Germline V gene lookup returns CDR1 LNHDA and CDR2 SQIVND (reference sequence). The CDR3 loop reads CASGTIWGLAGASRGAKNIQYF.

The chain carries TRBV6-2 or TRBV6-3 and TRBJ2-1; there is no DNA to check the TCRdb D call of TRBD1. The CDR3 contains 16 residues. Germline lookup yields CDR1 MNHEY and CDR2 SVGEGT. The CDR3: CASSYPPGWRRNEQFF.

The V and J genes are TRBV29-1 and TRBJ2-2; TCRdb names TRBD1, which stays unverified in the absence of DNA. The germline V gene encodes CDR1 SQVTM and CDR2 ANQGSEA. The CDR3 totals 14 residues. This CDR3 reads CSVWVQGNTGELFF.

Its frequency marks this clonotype as medium-sized. The V and J genes are TRBV29-1 and TRBJ2-1; TCRdb lists TRBD2, though no DNA is available to test this call. CDR3 length: 14 residues. CDR1 is SQVTM and CDR2 is ANQGSEA in the germline V gene. The CDR3 protein is CSVTLGGAHNEQFF.